Each of the 27 T cell receptor beta chains below was sequenced from the same sample in a study of OX40 agonist ivuxolimab in advanced cancers. The data were produced by immunoSEQ multiplex PCR, yet TCRdb's version contains in-frame clones alone and is incomplete. The table has approximately 50,000 clones, more than 85% seen once. The starting material was CD4+ or CD8+ T cells sorted from blood, obtained in a trial of the OX40 agonist ivuxolimab. Receptors were obtained from an adult with an advanced solid tumor such as melanoma, head and neck, liver or kidney cancer.

The chain employs TRBV4-3 and TRBJ2-1; D might be TRBD2 (6 bases). The CDR3 loop spans 15 amino acids. CDR1 is LGHNA, CDR2 YSLEER, per germline. V shed 5 bases and J shed 6 bases, with 17 bases lying between them. The CDR3 region is CASSYGRTLLNEQFF. Written as DNA, the CDR3 is TGCGCCAGCAGCTACGGGAGAACCCTCCTCAATGAGCAGTTCTTC.

The genes are TRBV11-3 and TRBJ2-1; no definite D call. Germline lookup yields CDR1 SGHNT and CDR2 YENEEA. The V end lost 8 bases, the J end lost 9 bases, and 17 bases lay between the germline ends. The CDR3 spans 13 residues. CDR3 sequence: CASSQGVLGEQFF. The CDR3 DNA is TGTGCCAGCTCGCAAGGAGTGTTGGGTGAGCAGTTCTTC.

This chain joins TRBV28 and TRBJ2-5; 7 bases agree with TRBD1. The CDR3 totals 18 residues. Germline lookup yields CDR1 MDHEN and CDR2 SYDVKM. Trimming cost V 4 bases and J 2 bases; bases outside gene matches: 16. CDR3 nucleotides: TGTGCCAGCAGTTCCCCCCGCAAGACAGGGCAGCTACAAGAGACCCAGTACTTC. Its translation is CASSSPRKTGQLQETQYF.

CDR3: CASSPGTGVADTQYF. The CDR3 coding sequence is TGTGCCAGCTCACCGGGGACAGGGGTGGCAGATACGCAGTATTTT. The rearrangement joins TRBV18 to TRBJ2-3; 10 nucleotides agree with TRBD1. After removal of 3 bases from V and 4 bases from J, the junction contained 4 bases not matched to a gene. The CDR3 sequence is 15 residues long. Germline assignment: CDR1 KGHSH and CDR2 LQKENI.

This clone occurred once. The V call is TRBV11-3, the J call TRBJ2-7; D uncertain. Germline V lookup: CDR1 SGHNT, CDR2 YENEEA. The CDR3 has 15 residues. V dropped 3 bases and J dropped 3 bases, with 15 bases sitting between them. CDR3: CASSFGVGSGYEQYF. The CDR3 DNA reads as TGTGCCAGCAGCTTTGGCGTGGGAAGTGGCTACGAGCAGTACTTC.

The table lists this clone with a count of one. The CDR3 DNA reads TGTGCCAGCAGTTTATGGACAGGGGCCTACAATGAGCAGTTCTTC. It is translated as CASSLWTGAYNEQFF. This sequence joins TRBV27 and TRBJ2-1, with TRBD1 identical over 9 bases. V gave up 1 base and J gave up 2 bases; unmatched junction bases: 0. Germline lookup yields CDR1 MNHEY and CDR2 SMNVEV (reference sequence). The CDR3 contains 15 residues.

CDR3 DNA sequence: TGTGCCAGCAGCGTAGACAGGGGCCTCGCTATGAATGGAGCTTTCTTT. As protein: CASSVDRGLAMNGAFF. V and J are TRBV9 and TRBJ1-1; 7 nucleotides align to TRBD1. In germline, CDR1 is SGDLS, CDR2 YYNGEE. With V trimmed by 0 bases and J by 10 bases, 15 bases remained unmatched. This CDR3 region has 16 residues. The variable domain in full, completed from reference TRBV9 and TRBJ1-1, reads DSGVTQTPKHLITATGQRVTLRCSPRSGDLSVYWYQQSLDQGLQFLIQYYNGEERAKGNILERFSAQQFPDLHSELNLSSLELGDSALYFCASSVDRGLAMNGAFFGQGTRLTVV.

This sequence joins TRBV28 and TRBJ2-1, with 15 bases identical to TRBD2. The trim removed 4 bases at V and 3 bases at J, leaving 7 bases unmatched. Germline V gene data show CDR1 as MDHEN and CDR2 as SYDVKM. This CDR3 has 18 residues. CDR3 nucleotide sequence: TGTGCCAGCAGTTCCCGGACTAGCGGGAGGGCTCGCTACAATGAGCAGTTCTTC. It yields the protein CASSSRTSGRARYNEQFF. The full variable domain, rest sourced from reference TRBV28 and TRBJ2-1, is DVKVTQSSRYLVKRTGEKVFLECVQDMDHENMFWYRQDPGLGLRLIYFSYDVKMKEKGDIPEGYSVSREKKERFSLILESASTNQTSMYLCASSSRTSGRARYNEQFFGPGTRLTVL.

V gene TRBV4-1 combines with J gene TRBJ2-2; 14 bases are a match to TRBD2. The CDR3 spans 18 residues. V was pared by 2 bases and J by 2 bases, with 4 bases of the junction left unmatched. Germline values: CDR1 MGHRA, CDR2 YSYEKL. In DNA, the CDR3 is TGCGCCAGCAGCCAAAAGGGACTAGCGGGAGCCAACACCGGGGAGCTGTTTTTT. Its translation: CASSQKGLAGANTGELFF.

The chain uses TRBV9 and TRBJ1-5, with D uncertain. The CDR3 contains 14 residues. From germline, CDR1 is SGDLS and CDR2 YYNGEE. V lost 2 bases and J 4 bases, leaving 10 bases between the germline ends. This chain's CDR3 is CASSVWAGNQPQHF. The CDR3 region has the DNA TGTGCCAGCAGCGTCTGGGCGGGAAATCAGCCCCAGCATTTT.

The genes are TRBV4-2 and TRBJ1-3; the D is unclear. V shed 3 bases and J shed 2 bases, with 11 bases lying between them. Germline CDR1 reads LGHNA; CDR2 reads YNFKEQ. The CDR3 is 15 amino acids. The CDR3 reads CASSQSWGAGNTIYF. For the CDR3, the DNA is TGTGCCAGCAGCCAGTCTTGGGGAGCTGGAAACACCATATATTTT.

The chain links TRBV7-1 to TRBJ1-1, with TRBD1 identical over 7 bases. TRBV7-1 is classed as an ORF, of uncertain function. This CDR3 is 24 amino acids long. Trimming at V came to 3 bases and at J to 0 bases, leaving 31 bases not matched to a gene. CDR3 loop: CASSSRQGSARGYTSPNMNTEAFF. CDR3 coding DNA: TGTGCCAGCAGCTCCCGACAGGGTAGCGCCAGGGGCTATACATCCCCCAACATGAACACTGAAGCTTTCTTT.

V usage is TRBV11-2 and J usage is TRBJ1-5, with D uncertain. The CDR3 has 13 amino acids. V dropped 1 base and J dropped 6 bases, with 7 bases sitting between them. In germline, CDR1 is SGHAT, CDR2 FQNNGV. Here the CDR3 reads CASSLVVGQPQHF. For the CDR3, the DNA is TGTGCCAGCAGCTTAGTAGTAGGTCAGCCCCAGCATTTT.

The chain has TRBV19 and TRBJ2-3, with D possibly called TRBD1 or TRBD2 (5 bases each). In germline, CDR1 is LNHDA, CDR2 SQIVND (reference sequence). The CDR3 has 15 residues. Deletions cut 7 bases from V and 0 bases from J, with 14 bases between. The CDR3 nucleotides read TGTGCCAGTATCCCTTTGGGGGTAAGCACAGATACGCAGTATTTT. Residues: CASIPLGVSTDTQYF.

The genes are TRBV4-3 and TRBJ1-1; D is unresolved. Trimming left V 0 bases short and J 0 bases short, with 8 bases between. The CDR3 loop spans 15 amino acids. Germline assignment: CDR1 LGHNA and CDR2 YSLEER. The CDR3 bases are TGCGCCAGCAGCCAAGATCGGTTAATGAACACTGAAGCTTTCTTT. Encoded protein: CASSQDRLMNTEAFF.

The chain recombines TRBV9 with TRBJ1-1, with TRBD1 matching over 9 bases. With 0 bases clipped from V and 3 bases from J, the junction kept 3 bases outside the gene matches. Germline V CDR1 and CDR2: SGDLS, YYNGEE. The CDR3 has 15 residues. In nucleotides, the CDR3 is TGTGCCAGCAGCGTAGCAGGGACAGGGTACACTGAAGCTTTCTTT. It is translated as CASSVAGTGYTEAFF.

The chain links TRBV4-1 to TRBJ1-5, with 8 bases that match TRBD1. The V gene's germline CDR1 is MGHRA and CDR2 YSYEKL. The V segment lost 5 bases and the J segment 5 bases; nucleotides outside the gene matches: 5. The CDR3 length is 14 residues. This chain's CDR3 is CASSINRGDQPQHF. For the CDR3, the DNA is TGCGCCAGCAGCATTAACAGGGGGGATCAGCCCCAGCATTTT.

The chain couples TRBV14 to TRBJ2-7; 8 bases are shared with TRBD1. Germline-derived CDR1 and CDR2 are SGHDN and FVKESK. The CDR3 totals 13 residues. V was clipped by 5 bases and J by 6 bases; unmatched bases: 6. The CDR3 here is CASSGDRFGEQYF. CDR3 in DNA: TGTGCCAGCAGCGGGGACAGGTTCGGCGAGCAGTACTTC.

The sample holds one count of this clone. The V and J genes are TRBV4-2 and TRBJ2-7; 12 bases align to TRBD1. J lost 6 bases, V lost 3 bases, and 3 bases had no gene match. CDR3 length equals 14 residues. Germline CDR1 reads LGHNA; CDR2 reads YNFKEQ. CDR3 in DNA: TGTGCCAGCAGCCACGGGACAGGGGGCCGCGAGCAGTACTTC. It is translated as CASSHGTGGREQYF.

The V call is TRBV5-4, the J call TRBJ2-7; 10 bases agree with TRBD2. After removal of 2 bases from V and 5 bases from J, the junction contained 4 bases not matched to a gene. This CDR3 region has 14 residues. The germline gives CDR1 SGHNT, CDR2 YYREEE (reference sequence). CDR3 protein: CASSLAGGPDEQYF. CDR3 nucleotides: TGTGCCAGCAGCTTAGCGGGAGGGCCTGACGAGCAGTACTTC.

The rearrangement uses TRBV5-1 and TRBJ1-1, with 7 bases fitting TRBD1. In germline, CDR1 is SGHRS, CDR2 YFSETQ. There are 14 residues in the CDR3. J was trimmed by 9 bases and V by 4 bases; bases with no gene match: 12. The CDR3: CASSLDQGQDQAFF. The DNA of the CDR3 is TGCGCCAGCAGCCTCGACCAAGGACAGGATCAAGCTTTCTTT.

The rearrangement joins TRBV19 to TRBJ2-5; D gene ambiguous. This CDR3 contains 13 residues. Trimming took off 3 bases at V and 3 bases at J, with 8 bases between the two ends. The germline CDR1 and CDR2 sequences are LNHDA and SQIVND (reference sequence). The CDR3 loop reads CASSILVEETQYF. The CDR3, as DNA: TGTGCCAGTAGTATTCTAGTCGAAGAGACCCAGTACTTC. Together with reference TRBV19 and TRBJ2-5, the CDR3 gives the full variable domain: DGGITQSPKYLFRKEGQNVTLSCEQNLNHDAMYWYRQDPGQGLRLIYYSQIVNDFQKGDIAEGYSVSREKKESFPLTVTSAQKNPTAFYLCASSILVEETQYFGPGTRLLVL.

The V call is TRBV7-3, the J call TRBJ2-1, with D uncertain. The CDR3 consists of 13 residues. Looked up from germline, CDR1 is SGHTA and CDR2 is FQGTGA. With 0 bases removed from V and 3 bases from J, the gap between germline ends came to 3 bases. The CDR3 loop is CASSLTGYNEQFF. The CDR3 DNA follows: TGTGCCAGCAGCTTAACCGGCTACAATGAGCAGTTCTTC.

V gene TRBV6-5 combines with J gene TRBJ1-4, with a weak D call TRBD1 (5 bases). Trimming stripped 2 bases from V and 6 bases from J, with 10 bases between. From germline, CDR1 is MNHEY and CDR2 SVGAGI. This CDR3 is built from 14 residues. The CDR3 sequence is CASSYGQGYEKLFF. The CDR3 DNA reads as TGTGCCAGCAGTTACGGGCAGGGTTATGAAAAACTGTTTTTT.

This chain uses TRBV4-1 with TRBJ2-2; D uncertain. The CDR3 is 17 residues long. Deletions cut 0 bases from V and 0 bases from J, with 11 bases between. CDR1 is MGHRA, CDR2 YSYEKL, per germline. The CDR3 bases are TGCGCCAGCAGCCAAGATTACACGGAAGCGAACACCGGGGAGCTGTTTTTT. It translates to CASSQDYTEANTGELFF.

The chain carries TRBV10-3 and TRBJ2-7; 9 positions agree with TRBD1. V dropped 3 bases and J dropped 4; count of bases not matched to a gene: 7. The CDR3 has 15 amino acids. CDR1 ENHRY and CDR2 SYGVKD come from the germline V gene. CDR3 nucleotide sequence: TGTGCCATCAGTGAACCCGGGACAGGGCAATACGAGCAGTACTTC. Its protein product is CAISEPGTGQYEQYF.

The CDR3 nucleotides are TGTGCCAGCAGCTTGACTCCCTACGAGCAGTACTTC. Amino acid sequence: CASSLTPYEQYF. The J gene is TRBJ2-7, the V gene TRBV5-6; D remains ambiguous. V was pared by 1 base and J by 2 bases, with 4 bases between. Germline-derived CDR1 and CDR2 are SGHDT and YYEEEE. The CDR3 loop spans 12 amino acids.